This T cell receptor beta chain was recovered during a study of blood T cell repertoires in COVID-19. At the level of the study: From the United States, Italy and Spain came samples of acute and convalescent COVID-19.

Trimming removed 5 bases at V and 0 bases at J, with 5 bases between. CDR3 length equals 12 residues. CDR1 SGHVS and CDR2 FQNEAQ come from the germline V gene. Clones were read by immunoSEQ multiplex PCR, and TCRdb kept only the in-frame ones, dropping some. The data hold about 270,000 clones, with about 87% observed a single time. The gene calls are TRBV7-8 and TRBJ2-7; the D is unclear. This receptor was obtained from a human donor in a cohort sampled during active COVID-19. Sequencing input: peripheral blood. The CDR3 sequence: CASSLSSYEQYF. The CDR3 DNA follows: TGTGCCAGCAGCCTGAGCTCCTACGAGCAGTACTTC.